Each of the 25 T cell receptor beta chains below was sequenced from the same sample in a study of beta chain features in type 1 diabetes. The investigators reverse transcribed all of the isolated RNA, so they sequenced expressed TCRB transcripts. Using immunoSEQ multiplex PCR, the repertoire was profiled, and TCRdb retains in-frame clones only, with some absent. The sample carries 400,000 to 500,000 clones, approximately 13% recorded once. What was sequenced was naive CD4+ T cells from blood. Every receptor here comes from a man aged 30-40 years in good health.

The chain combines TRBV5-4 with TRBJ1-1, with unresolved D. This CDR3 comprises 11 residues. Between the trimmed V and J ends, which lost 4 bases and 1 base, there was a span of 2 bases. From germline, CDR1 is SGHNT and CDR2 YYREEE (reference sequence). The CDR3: CASSQNTEAFF. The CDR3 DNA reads TGTGCCAGCAGCCAGAACACTGAAGCTTTCTTT. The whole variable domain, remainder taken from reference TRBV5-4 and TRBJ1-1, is ETGVTQSPTHLIKTRGQQVTLRCSSQSGHNTVSWYQQALGQGPQFIFQYYREEENGRGNFPPRFSGLQFPNYSSELNVNALELDDSALYLCASSQNTEAFFGQGTRLTVV.

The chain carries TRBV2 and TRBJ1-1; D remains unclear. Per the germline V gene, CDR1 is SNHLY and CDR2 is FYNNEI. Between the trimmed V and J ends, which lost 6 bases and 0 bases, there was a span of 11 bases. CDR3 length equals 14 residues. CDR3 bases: TGTGCCAGCAGGGTTGGGAAGGTGAACACTGAAGCTTTCTTT. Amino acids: CASRVGKVNTEAFF.

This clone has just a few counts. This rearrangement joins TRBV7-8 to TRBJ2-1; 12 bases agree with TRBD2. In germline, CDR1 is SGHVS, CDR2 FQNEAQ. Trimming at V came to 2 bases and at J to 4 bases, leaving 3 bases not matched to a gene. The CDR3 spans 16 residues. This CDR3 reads CASSLMTSGRYNEQFF. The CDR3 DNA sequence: TGTGCCAGCAGCTTAATGACTAGCGGGAGATACAATGAGCAGTTCTTC.

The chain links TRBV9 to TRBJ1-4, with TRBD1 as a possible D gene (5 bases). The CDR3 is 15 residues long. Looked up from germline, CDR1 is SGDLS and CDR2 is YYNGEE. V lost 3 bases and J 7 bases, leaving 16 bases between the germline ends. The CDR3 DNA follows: TGTGCCAGCAGCGCGATTGGAGGACAAGGTGAAAAACTGTTTTTT. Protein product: CASSAIGGQGEKLFF.

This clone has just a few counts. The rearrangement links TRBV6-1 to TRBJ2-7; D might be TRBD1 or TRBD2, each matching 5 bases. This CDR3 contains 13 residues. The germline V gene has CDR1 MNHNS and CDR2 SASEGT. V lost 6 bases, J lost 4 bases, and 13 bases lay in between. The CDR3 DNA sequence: TGTGCCAGCAGCTCGGGACGGACATACGAGCAGTACGTC. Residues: CASSSGRTYEQYV.

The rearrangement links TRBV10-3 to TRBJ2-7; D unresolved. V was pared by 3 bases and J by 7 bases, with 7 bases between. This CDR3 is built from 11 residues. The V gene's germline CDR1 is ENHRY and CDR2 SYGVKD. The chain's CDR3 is CAISELREQYF. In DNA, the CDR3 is TGTGCCATCAGTGAACTCAGGGAGCAGTACTTC.

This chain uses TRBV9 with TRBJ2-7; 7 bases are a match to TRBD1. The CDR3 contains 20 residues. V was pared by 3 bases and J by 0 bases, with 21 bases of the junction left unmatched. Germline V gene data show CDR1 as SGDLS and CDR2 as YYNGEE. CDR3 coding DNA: TGTGCCAGCAGCGCTCTTGGGGAGAACAGAGGGGACAGAGACTCCTACGAGCAGTACGTC. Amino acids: CASSALGENRGDRDSYEQYV.

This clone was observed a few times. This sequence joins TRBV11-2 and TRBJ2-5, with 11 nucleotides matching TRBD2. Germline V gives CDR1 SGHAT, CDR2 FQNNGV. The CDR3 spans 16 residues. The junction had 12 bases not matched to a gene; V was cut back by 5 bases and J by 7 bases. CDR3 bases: TGTGCCAGCAGCCTGGGGACTAGCGGAACCGTGGGGACCCAGTACTTC. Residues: CASSLGTSGTVGTQYF.

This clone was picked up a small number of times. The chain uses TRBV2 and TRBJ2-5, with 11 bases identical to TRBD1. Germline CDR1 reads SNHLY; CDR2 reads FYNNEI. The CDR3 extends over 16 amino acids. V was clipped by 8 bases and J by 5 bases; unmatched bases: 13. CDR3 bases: TGTGCCAGCCTCGTCCCCGGACAGGGGGCAACGGAGACCCAGTACTTC. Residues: CASLVPGQGATETQYF.

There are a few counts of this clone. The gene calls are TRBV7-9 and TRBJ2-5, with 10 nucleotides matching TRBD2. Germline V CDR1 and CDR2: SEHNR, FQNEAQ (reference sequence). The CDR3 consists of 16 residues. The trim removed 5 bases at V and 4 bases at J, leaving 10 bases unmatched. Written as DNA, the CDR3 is TGTGCCAGCAGCCGCCTAGGAGCGGGGGGGCGAGAGACCCAGTACTTC. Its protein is CASSRLGAGGRETQYF.

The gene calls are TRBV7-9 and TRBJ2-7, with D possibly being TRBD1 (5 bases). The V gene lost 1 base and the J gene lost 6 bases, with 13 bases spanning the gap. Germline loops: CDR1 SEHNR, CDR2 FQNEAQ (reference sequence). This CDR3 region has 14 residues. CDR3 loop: CASSLGGPLAEQYV. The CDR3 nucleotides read TGTGCCAGCAGCTTAGGGGGCCCCCTGGCCGAGCAGTACGTC.

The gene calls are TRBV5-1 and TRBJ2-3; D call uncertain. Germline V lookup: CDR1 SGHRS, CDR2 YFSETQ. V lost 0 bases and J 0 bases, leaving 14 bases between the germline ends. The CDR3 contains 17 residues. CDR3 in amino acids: CASSLDVGFGSTDTQYF. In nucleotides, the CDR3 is TGCGCCAGCAGCTTGGACGTGGGGTTCGGGAGCACAGATACGCAGTATTTT.

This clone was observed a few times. CDR3 residues: CASSQETGSGELFF. The CDR3 DNA reads TGTGCCAGCAGCCAAGAGACAGGGTCCGGGGAGCTGTTTTTT. The V call is TRBV4-2, the J call TRBJ2-2, with 7 positions matching TRBD1. The CDR3 totals 14 residues. From germline, CDR1 is LGHNA and CDR2 YNFKEQ. The V segment lost 0 bases and the J segment 6 bases; nucleotides outside the gene matches: 1.

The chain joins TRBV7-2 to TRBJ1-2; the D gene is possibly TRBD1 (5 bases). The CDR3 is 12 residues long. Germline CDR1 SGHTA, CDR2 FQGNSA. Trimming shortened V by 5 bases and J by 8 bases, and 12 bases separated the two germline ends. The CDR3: CASSTQRDGYTF. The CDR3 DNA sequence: TGTGCCAGCAGCACCCAAAGGGACGGCTACACCTTC.

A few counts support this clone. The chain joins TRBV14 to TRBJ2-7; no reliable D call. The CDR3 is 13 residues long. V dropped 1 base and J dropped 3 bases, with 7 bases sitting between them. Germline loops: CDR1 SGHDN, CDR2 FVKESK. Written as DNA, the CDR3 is TGTGCCAGCAGCCAAGTTCCCGGCTACGAGCAGTACTTC. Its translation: CASSQVPGYEQYF.

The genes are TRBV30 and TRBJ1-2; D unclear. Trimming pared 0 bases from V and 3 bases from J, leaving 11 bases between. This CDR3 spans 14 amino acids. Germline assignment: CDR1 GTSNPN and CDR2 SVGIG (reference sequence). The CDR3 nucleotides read TGTGCCTGGAGTGTACCCTTCGGTGACTATGGCTACACCTTC. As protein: CAWSVPFGDYGYTF. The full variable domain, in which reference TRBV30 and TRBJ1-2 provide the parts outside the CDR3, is SQTIHQWPATLVQPVGSPLSLECTVEGTSNPNLYWYRQAAGRGLQLLFYSVGIGQISSEVPQNLSASRPQDRQFILSSKKLLLSDSGFYLCAWSVPFGDYGYTFGSGTRLTVV.

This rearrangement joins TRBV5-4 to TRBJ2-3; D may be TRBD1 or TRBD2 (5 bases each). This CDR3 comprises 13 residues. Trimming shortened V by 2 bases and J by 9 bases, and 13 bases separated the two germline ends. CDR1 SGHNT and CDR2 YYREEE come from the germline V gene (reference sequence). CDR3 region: CASSFSPRGTQYF. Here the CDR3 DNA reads TGTGCCAGCAGCTTCTCTCCACGGGGCACGCAGTATTTT.

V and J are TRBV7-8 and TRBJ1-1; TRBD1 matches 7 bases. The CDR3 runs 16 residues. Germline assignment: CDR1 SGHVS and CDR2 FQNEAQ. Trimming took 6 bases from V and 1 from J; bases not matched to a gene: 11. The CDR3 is CASRNRDSSPNTEAFF. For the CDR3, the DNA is TGTGCCAGCAGGAATCGGGACAGCTCTCCGAACACTGAAGCTTTCTTT.

The CDR3 loop reads CASKGYEIPRRGGYTF. The CDR3 region has the DNA TGTGCCTCCAAGGGGTATGAGATTCCTCGCCGGGGTGGCTACACCTTC. This rearrangement joins TRBV19 to TRBJ1-2; tentatively, D is TRBD1 (5 bases). The CDR3 is made up of 16 amino acids. V dropped 11 bases and J dropped 7 bases, with 29 bases sitting between them. The germline V gene has CDR1 LNHDA and CDR2 SQIVND (reference sequence).

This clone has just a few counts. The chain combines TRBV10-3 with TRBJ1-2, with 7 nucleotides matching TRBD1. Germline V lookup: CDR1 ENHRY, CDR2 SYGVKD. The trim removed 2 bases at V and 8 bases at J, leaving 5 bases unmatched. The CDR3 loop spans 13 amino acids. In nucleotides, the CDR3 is TGTGCCATCAGTGAGGACAGGGAATACGGCTACACCTTC. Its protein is CAISEDREYGYTF.

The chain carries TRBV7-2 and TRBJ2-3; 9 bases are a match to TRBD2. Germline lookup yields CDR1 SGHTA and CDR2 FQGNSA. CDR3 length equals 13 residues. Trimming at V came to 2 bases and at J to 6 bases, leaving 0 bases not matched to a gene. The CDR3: CASSLSGGDTQYF. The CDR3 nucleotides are TGTGCCAGCAGCTTAAGCGGGGGGGATACGCAGTATTTT.

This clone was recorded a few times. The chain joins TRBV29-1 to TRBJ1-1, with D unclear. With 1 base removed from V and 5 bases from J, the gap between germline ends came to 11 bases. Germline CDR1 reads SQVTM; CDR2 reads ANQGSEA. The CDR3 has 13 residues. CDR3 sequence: CSVEGPGETEAFF. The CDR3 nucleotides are TGCAGCGTTGAAGGGCCCGGGGAGACTGAAGCTTTCTTT.

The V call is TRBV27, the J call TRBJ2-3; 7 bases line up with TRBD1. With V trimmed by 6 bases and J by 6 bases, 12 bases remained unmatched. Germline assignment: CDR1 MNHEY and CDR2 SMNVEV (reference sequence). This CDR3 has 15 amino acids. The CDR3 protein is CASSLGKGAYDTQYF. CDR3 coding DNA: TGTGCCAGCAGCCTAGGAAAGGGGGCATATGATACGCAGTATTTT.

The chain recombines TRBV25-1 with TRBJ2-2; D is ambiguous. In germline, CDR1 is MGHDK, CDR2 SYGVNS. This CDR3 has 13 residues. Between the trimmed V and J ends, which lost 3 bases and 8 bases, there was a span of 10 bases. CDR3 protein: CASSESGLGELFF. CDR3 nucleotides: TGTGCCAGCAGTGAGAGTGGCCTAGGGGAGCTGTTTTTT. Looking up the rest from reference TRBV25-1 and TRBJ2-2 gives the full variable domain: EADIYQTPRYLVIGTGKKITLECSQTMGHDKMYWYQQDPGMELHLIHYSYGVNSTEKGDLSSESTVSRIRTEHFPLTLESARPSHTSQYLCASSESGLGELFFGEGSRLTVL.

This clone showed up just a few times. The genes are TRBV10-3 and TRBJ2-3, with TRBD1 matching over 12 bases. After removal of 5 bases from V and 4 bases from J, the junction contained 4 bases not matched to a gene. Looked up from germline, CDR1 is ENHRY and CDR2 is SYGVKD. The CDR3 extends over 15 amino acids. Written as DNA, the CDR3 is TGTGCCATCAGTCCCGGGACAGGGGGCGCAGATACGCAGTATTTT. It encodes CAISPGTGGADTQYF.